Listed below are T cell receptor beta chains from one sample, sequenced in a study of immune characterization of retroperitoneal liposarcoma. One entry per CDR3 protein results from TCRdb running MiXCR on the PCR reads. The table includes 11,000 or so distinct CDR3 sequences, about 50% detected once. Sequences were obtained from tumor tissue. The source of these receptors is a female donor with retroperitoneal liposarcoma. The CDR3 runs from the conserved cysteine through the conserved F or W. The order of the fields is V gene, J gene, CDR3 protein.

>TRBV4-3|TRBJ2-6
CASSQQGAGANVLTF
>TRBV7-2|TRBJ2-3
CASSFRSGSSDTQYF
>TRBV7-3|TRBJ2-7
CASSLEGGSYNEQYF
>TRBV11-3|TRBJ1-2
CASSLDSGGYGYTF
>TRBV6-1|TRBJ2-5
CASSEALWGLGDF
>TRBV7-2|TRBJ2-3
CASRTSTDTQYF
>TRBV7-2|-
CASRRTSGSYEQYF
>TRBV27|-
CASTASKFEETQYF
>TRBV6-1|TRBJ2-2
CASSEALWEGELFF
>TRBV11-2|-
CASSPGTGLPPYEQYF
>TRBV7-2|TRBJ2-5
CASSPRVRWGDEQYF
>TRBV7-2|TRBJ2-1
CASSLDSRGPNEQFF
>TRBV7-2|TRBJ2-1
CASSLRMTGGGDEQFF
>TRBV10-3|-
CAISGDMGGSYEQYF
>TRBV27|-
CASLGTLPYEQYF
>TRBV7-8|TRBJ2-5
CASSLSVETGGVQYF
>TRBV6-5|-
CASSSPPGGSETQYF
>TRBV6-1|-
CASSERMLGQGVNNEQFF
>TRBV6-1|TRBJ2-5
CASDDSGEPEETQYF
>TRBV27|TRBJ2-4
CASSIQGAGNIQYF
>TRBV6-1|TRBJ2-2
CASRLYTGELFF
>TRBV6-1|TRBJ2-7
CASNGNSYEQYF
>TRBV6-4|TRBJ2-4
CASPRSRLAVAKNIQYF
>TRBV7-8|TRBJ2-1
CASTLPPQGGAFTEETQFF
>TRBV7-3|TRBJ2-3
CASSLTRLAGGASSTDTQYF
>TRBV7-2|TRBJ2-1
CASSFGFQEQFF
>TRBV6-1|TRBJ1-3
CASRDRGGDSGNTIYF
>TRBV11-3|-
CASSLGGHEQYF
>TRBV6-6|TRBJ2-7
CASSYSRGNSYEQYF
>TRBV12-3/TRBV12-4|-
CASTLTGGLSEQYF
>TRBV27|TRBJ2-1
CASSFRTPRLAGGSNSEQFF
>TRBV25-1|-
CASSGRVFEQFF
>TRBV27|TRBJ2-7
CASSFQAGTGISYEQYF
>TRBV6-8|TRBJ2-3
CASTHSGVGTDTQYF
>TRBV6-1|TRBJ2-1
CASSLLATANYNEQFF
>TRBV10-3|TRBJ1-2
CAIRQWDRVGYTF
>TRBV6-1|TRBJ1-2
CASRTETGTGPSYGYTF
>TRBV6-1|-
CASSAGTIYEQYF
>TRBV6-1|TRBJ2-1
CASSGPGQGYYEQFF
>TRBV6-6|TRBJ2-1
CASSFSGSNEQFF
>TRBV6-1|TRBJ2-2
CASSPKDRNTGELFF
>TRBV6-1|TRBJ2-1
CASSEYEPGGIYNEQFF
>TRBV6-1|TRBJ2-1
CASSFSSAKLYNEQFF
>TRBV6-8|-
CASSYSPGAYEQYF
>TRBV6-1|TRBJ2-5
CASSEARDSLWETQYF
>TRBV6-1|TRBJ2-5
CASSPPGVVSAGQYF
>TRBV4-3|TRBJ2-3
CASSQFGGLAGGTDTQYF
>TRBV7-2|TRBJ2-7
CASSSDPSGYERSF
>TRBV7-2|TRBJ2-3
CASSLVRGSDTQYF
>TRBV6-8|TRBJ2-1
CASKGRTYDEQFF
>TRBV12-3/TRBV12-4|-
CASSLQLAGGETQYF
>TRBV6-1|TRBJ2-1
CASSGGPPYNEQFF
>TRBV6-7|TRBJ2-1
CASMTRDRGGNEQFF
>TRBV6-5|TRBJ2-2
CASRVPGVSTGELFF
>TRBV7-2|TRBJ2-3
CASSLAGTIRGDTQYF